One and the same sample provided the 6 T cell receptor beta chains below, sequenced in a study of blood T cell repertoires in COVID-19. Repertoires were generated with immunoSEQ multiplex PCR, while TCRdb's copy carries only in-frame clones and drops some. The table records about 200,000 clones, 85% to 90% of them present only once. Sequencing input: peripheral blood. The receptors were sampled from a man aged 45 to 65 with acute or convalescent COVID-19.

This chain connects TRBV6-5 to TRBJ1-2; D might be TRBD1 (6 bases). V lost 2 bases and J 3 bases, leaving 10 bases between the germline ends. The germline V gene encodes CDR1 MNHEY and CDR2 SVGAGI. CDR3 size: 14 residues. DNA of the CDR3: TGTGCCAGCAGTTACGACAGGACGTACTATGGCTACACCTTC. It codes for CASSYDRTYYGYTF.

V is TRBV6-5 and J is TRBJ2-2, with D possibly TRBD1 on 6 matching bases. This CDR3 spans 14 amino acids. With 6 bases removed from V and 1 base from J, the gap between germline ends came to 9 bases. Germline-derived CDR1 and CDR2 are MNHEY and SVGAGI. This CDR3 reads CASSLQGNTGELFF. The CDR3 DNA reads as TGTGCCAGCAGCCTACAGGGGAACACCGGGGAGCTGTTTTTT.

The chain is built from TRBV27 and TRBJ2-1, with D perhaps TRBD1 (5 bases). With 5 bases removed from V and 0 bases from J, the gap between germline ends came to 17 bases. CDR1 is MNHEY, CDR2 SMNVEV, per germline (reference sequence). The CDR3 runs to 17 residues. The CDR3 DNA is TGTGCCAGCAGTCCCTGGACACGCTATAGCTCCTACAATGAGCAGTTCTTC. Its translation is CASSPWTRYSSYNEQFF.

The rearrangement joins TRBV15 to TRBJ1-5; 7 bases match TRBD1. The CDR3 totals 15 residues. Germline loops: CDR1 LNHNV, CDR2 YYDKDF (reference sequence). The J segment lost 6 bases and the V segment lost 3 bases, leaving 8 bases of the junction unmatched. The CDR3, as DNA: TGTGCCACCAGCAGTCGACAGGGCCCGGGTCAGCCCCAGCATTTT. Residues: CATSSRQGPGQPQHF.

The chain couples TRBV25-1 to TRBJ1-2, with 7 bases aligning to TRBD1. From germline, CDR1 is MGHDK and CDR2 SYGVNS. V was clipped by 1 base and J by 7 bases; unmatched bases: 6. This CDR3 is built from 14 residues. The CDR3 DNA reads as TGTGCCAGCAGTGAATGGGGACAGTCCGGTGGCTACACCTTC. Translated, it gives CASSEWGQSGGYTF.

The CDR3, as DNA: TGTGCCATAGAACCGGTATCCGGGGAGCTGTTTTTT. Its protein is CAIEPVSGELFF. The rearrangement links TRBV5-4 to TRBJ2-2; D not certain. The CDR3 runs to 12 residues. Germline assignment: CDR1 SGHNT and CDR2 YYREEE (reference sequence). Trimming took off 9 bases at V and 6 bases at J, with 12 bases between the two ends.